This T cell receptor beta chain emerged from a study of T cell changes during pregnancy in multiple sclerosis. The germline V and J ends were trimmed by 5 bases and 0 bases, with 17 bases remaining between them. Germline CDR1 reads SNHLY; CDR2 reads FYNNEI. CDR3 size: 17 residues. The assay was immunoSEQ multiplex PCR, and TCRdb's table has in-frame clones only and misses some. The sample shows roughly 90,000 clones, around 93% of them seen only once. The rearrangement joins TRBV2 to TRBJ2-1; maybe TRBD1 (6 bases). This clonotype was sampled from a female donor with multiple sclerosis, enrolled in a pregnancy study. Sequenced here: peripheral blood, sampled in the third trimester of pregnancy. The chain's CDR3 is CASSPRARQASYNEQFF. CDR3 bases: TGTGCCAGCAGTCCTAGGGCGAGACAGGCCTCCTACAATGAGCAGTTCTTC. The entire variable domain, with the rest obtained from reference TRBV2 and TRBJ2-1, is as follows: EPEVTQTPSHQVTQMGQEVILRCVPISNHLYFYWYRQILGQKVEFLVSFYNNEISEKSEIFDDQFSVERPDGSNFTLKIRSTKLEDSAMYFCASSPRARQASYNEQFFGPGTRLTVL.